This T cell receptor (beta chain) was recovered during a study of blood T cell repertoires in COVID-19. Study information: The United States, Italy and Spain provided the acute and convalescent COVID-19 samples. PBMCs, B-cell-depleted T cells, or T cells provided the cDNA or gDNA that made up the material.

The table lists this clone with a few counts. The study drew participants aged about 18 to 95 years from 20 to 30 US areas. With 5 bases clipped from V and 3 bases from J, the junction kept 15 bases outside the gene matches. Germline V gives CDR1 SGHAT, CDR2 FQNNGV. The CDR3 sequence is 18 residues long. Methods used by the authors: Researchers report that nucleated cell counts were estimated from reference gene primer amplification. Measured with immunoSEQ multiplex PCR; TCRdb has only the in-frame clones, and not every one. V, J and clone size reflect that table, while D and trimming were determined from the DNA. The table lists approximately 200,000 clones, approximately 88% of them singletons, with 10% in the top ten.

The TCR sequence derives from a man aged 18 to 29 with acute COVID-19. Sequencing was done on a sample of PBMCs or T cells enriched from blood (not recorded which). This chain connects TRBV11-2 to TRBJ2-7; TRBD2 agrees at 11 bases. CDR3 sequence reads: CASSAQGGLAGLYYEQYF. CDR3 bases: TGTGCCAGCAGCGCCCAAGGTGGACTAGCGGGTCTCTACTACGAGCAGTACTTC.